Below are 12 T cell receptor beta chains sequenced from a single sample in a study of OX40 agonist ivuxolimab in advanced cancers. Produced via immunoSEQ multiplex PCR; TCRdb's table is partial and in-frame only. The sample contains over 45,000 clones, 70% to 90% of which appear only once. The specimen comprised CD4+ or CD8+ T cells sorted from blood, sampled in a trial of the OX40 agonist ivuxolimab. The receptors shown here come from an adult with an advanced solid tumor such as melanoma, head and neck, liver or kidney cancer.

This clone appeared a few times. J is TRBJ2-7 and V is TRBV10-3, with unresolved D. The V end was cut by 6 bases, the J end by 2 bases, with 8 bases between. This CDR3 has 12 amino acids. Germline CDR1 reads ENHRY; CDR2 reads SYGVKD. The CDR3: CAIREDTYEQYF. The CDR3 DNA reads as TGTGCCATCAGGGAAGATACCTACGAGCAGTACTTC.

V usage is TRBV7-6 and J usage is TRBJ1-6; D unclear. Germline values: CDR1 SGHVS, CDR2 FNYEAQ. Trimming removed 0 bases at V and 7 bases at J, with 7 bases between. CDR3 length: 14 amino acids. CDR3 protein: CASSLAQRNSPLHF. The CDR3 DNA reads TGTGCCAGCAGCTTAGCACAGAGAAATTCACCCCTCCACTTT.

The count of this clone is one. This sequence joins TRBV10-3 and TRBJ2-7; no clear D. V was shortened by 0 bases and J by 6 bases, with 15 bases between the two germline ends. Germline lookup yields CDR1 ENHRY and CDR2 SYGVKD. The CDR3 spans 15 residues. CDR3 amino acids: CAISESGISPTEQYF. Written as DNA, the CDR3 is TGTGCCATCAGTGAGTCGGGGATTTCCCCTACCGAGCAGTACTTC.

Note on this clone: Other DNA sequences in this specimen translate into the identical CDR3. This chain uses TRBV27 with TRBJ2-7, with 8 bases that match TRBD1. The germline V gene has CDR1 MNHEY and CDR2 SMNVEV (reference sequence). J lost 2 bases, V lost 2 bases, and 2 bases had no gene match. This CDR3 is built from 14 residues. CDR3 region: CASSLRTGPYEQYF. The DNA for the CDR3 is TGTGCCAGCAGTTTAAGGACAGGGCCCTACGAGCAGTACTTC.

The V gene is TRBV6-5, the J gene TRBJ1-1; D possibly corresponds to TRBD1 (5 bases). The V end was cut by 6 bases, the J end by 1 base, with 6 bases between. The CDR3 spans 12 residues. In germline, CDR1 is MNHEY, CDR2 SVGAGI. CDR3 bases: TGTGCCAGCAGGGGGGGGAACACTGAAGCTTTCTTT. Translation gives CASRGGNTEAFF.

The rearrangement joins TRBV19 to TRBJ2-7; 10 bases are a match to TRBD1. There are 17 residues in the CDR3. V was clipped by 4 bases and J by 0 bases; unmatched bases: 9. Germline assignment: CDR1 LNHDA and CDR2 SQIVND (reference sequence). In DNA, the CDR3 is TGTGCCAGTAGTAAAATACCGGGACAGGGGAGCTCCTACGAGCAGTACTTC. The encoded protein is CASSKIPGQGSSYEQYF.

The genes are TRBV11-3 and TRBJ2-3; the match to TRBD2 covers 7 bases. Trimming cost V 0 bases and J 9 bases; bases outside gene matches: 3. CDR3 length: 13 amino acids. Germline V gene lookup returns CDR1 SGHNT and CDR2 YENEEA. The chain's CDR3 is CASSLDQGGTQYF. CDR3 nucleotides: TGTGCCAGCAGCTTAGATCAGGGAGGGACGCAGTATTTT.

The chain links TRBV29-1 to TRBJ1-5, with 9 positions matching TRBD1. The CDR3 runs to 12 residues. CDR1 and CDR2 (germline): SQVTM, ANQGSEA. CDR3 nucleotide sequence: TGCAGTCCGGACAGGGGATATCAGCCCCAGCATTTT. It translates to CSPDRGYQPQHF.

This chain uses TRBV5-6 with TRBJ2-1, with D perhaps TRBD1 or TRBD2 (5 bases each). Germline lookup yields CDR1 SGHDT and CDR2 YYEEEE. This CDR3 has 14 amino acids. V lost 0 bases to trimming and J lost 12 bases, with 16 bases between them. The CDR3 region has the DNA TGTGCCAGCAGCTTGGTTGACGGCCGGGGACGGCAGTTCTTC. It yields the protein CASSLVDGRGRQFF.

CDR3 DNA: TGTGCCAGCAGCTTACACTATACGCAGTATTTT. The encoded protein is CASSLHYTQYF. J is TRBJ2-3 and V is TRBV7-9; D is ambiguous. CDR1 SEHNR and CDR2 FQNEAQ come from the germline V gene (reference sequence). This CDR3 spans 11 amino acids. The germline V and J ends were trimmed by 2 bases and 7 bases, with 4 bases remaining between them.

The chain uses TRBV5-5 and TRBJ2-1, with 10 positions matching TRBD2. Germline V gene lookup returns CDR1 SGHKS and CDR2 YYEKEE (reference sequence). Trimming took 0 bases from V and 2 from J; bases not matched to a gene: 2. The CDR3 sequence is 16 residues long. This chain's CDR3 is CASSLAGTSAYNEQFF. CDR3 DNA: TGTGCCAGCAGCTTGGCCGGGACTAGCGCCTACAATGAGCAGTTCTTC.

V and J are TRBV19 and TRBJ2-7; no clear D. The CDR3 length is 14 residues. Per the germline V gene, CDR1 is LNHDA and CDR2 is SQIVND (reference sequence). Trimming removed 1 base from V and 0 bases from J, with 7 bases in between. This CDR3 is CASSIVGYSYEQYF. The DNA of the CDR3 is TGTGCCAGTAGTATAGTTGGATACTCCTACGAGCAGTACTTC.